This T cell receptor beta chain was identified during a study of T cell responses to AZD1222 COVID-19 vaccine. Clones were sequenced by immunoSEQ multiplex PCR, and TCRdb holds only the in-frame ones, with some missing. The repertoire includes 150,000 to 200,000 clones, 90% to 95% of them detected once, and around 1.3% sits in the top ten. V lost 5 bases to trimming and J lost 7 bases; unmatched junction nucleotides: 6. CDR1 is SGHTA, CDR2 FQGNSA, per germline. CDR3 size: 13 residues. Study results and caveats: Spike was spanned by vaccine-associated CD4 TCRs, which were dominant at 160-218 and 743-854.

Concerning this clone itself: Its antigen is undetermined.

The sample was peripheral blood, taken 28 days after the second AZD1222 dose. V and J are TRBV7-2 and TRBJ1-1, with 8 bases lining up with TRBD1. The sequence derives from an adult who received the AZD1222 COVID-19 vaccine. CDR3 region: CASSGRGLGEAFF. DNA for the CDR3: TGTGCCAGCAGCGGCAGGGGGCTTGGTGAAGCTTTCTTT.